This section outlines one T cell receptor beta chain sequence together with its context. The antigen is unknown. Researchers reported sorting every CD8+ T cell subset in triplicate, 300,000 to 350,000 cells per sort. A CD45RO-CCR7+CD27+CD95- phenotype identified naive CD8+ T cells. These data come from a study of CXCR3-negative and CXCR3-positive naive CD8 T cells. General study points: Naive cells that were CXCR3-positive had more hydrophobic TRB CDR3s (compared with CXCR3-negative naive cells).

From germline, CDR1 is LGHNA and CDR2 YSLEER. The CDR3 runs to 15 residues. Researchers prepared the TRB cDNA libraries using 5' RACE with UMI labels. Using the 5' RACE reads, TCRdb records one entry per CDR3 protein without DNA. Reported are over 55,000 distinct CDR3 sequences; the ten largest clones contain 0.5% to 0.55%. This chain links TRBV4-3 with TRBJ2-1; TCRdb names TRBD2, which stays unverified in the absence of DNA. The source of this sequence is a human donor in good health. Some clones in this sample may be carry-over from other donors' samples. Sequences were obtained from naive CXCR3+ CD8+ T cells from blood. Documented subset: CD45RO-CCR7+CD27+CD95- naive CD8+ T cells expressing CXCR3 (TNR3+). The CDR3 loop is CASSQGTEAYNEQFF.